This TCR beta chain was sequenced for a study of blood T cell repertoires in COVID-19. About the study: Sources were T cells, B-cell-depleted T cells, or PBMCs; the material itself was cDNA or gDNA.

Assay: immunoSEQ multiplex PCR; the TCRdb copy retains only in-frame clones and omits some. The profile shows hundreds of thousands of clones, approximately 80% of them singletons. Trimming removed 0 bases from V and 4 bases from J; junction bases left unmatched: 4. Germline-derived CDR1 and CDR2 are SGDLS and YYNGEE. There are 15 residues in the CDR3. Followed over time, Seattle patients had been enrolled while infection was active. This chain uses TRBV9 with TRBJ1-5; 7 positions match TRBD1. The specimen sequenced was peripheral blood. This sequence originates from an elderly woman with COVID-19, enrolled during active disease. CDR3 sequence reads: CASSVGAGGNQPQHF. In DNA form, the CDR3 reads TGTGCCAGCAGCGTAGGGGCAGGGGGGAATCAGCCCCAGCATTTT. Combining the CDR3 with reference TRBV9 and TRBJ1-5 gives the whole variable domain DSGVTQTPKHLITATGQRVTLRCSPRSGDLSVYWYQQSLDQGLQFLIQYYNGEERAKGNILERFSAQQFPDLHSELNLSSLELGDSALYFCASSVGAGGNQPQHFGDGTRLSIL.